The T cell receptor (beta chain) under discussion was sequenced for a study of CD8 T cells in Susac syndrome. Study-level background: At the time of blood draw, patients with Susac syndrome were therapy-naive, receiving corticosteroids, or receiving intravenous immunoglobulin alone.

Study observations and caveats: Maximal CD8+ clonal expansion in Susac was observed within TEMRA cells and among active patients.

V was pared by 7 bases and J by 9 bases, with 5 bases of the junction left unmatched. This CDR3 spans 11 amino acids. The RNA, about 0.45 to 1 ug, was put through reverse transcription using random hexamers. An immunoSEQ multiplex PCR generated amplified TCR beta CDR3 products spanning 54 Vbeta and 13 Jbeta. MiXCR, run by TCRdb on the immunoSEQ multiplex PCR reads, gives a single entry per CDR3 protein. The data hold around 110,000 distinct CDR3 sequences, with over 90% observed a single time. Comments on this clonotype: Its antigen is currently unknown.

This sequence originates from a human donor with Susac syndrome. The sequenced sample consisted of CD8+ T cells from PBMCs. The chain carries TRBV12-3 or TRBV12-4 and TRBJ2-7; 8 bases are a match to TRBD2. The DNA for the CDR3 is TGTGCCAGCAACTCGGGGGGGTGGCAGTACTTC. It is translated as CASNSGGWQYF.